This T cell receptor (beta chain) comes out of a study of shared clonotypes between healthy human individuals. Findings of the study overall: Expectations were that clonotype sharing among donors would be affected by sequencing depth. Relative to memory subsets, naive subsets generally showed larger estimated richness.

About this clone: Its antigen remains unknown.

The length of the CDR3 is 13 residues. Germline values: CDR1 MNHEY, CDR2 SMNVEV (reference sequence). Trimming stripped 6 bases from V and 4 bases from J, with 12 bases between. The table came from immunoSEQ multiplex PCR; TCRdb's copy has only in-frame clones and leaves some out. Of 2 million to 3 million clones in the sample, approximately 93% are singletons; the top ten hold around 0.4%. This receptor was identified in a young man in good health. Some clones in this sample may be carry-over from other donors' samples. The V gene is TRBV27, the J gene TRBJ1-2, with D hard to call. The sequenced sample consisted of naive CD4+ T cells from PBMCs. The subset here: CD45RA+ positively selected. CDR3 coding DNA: TGTGCCAGCAGGCAACTGGGCCCCTATGGCTACACCTTC. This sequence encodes CASRQLGPYGYTF.